Sequencing of this TCR beta chain was carried out in a study of T cells expressing NK-cell markers. About the research overall: There were seven HCMV-seropositive donors and one seronegative donor among the eight sequenced.

TCRdb re-called the 5' RACE reads and shows each CDR3 protein once, DNA omitted. The sample table includes around 550,000 distinct CDR3 sequences. General study findings and limits: In 5 or 6 donors, dominant NKG2C+ clonotypes were about 1.0-7.5% of CD8+ T cells.

To note about this clonotype: Its cognate antigen is unknown.

This CDR3 is 13 amino acids long. The TCR comes from a man aged 18 to 35 in good health. This chain connects TRBV12-3 or TRBV12-4 to TRBJ2-5; TCRdb returns TRBD1, unconfirmable since there is no DNA. Sequencing was carried out using blood T cells: a sorted CD56 or NKG2C T cell subset, CD4+ or CD8+ T cells, or bulk PBMC T cells (not recorded which). The CDR3 loop reads CASSFNRGETQYF.